What follows describes a single TCR beta chain. This sample stems from a study of blood T cell repertoires in COVID-19. The overall study: T cells, B-cell-depleted T cells, or PBMCs supplied cDNA or gDNA.

One Seattle source followed patients from active infection through their disease course. In the study's own analysis: How many nucleated cells were present was estimated from reference gene primer amplification. Sequencing was performed with immunoSEQ multiplex PCR; in TCRdb, only in-frame clones are kept and a portion is missing. V, J and clone size are those of that table, while D and trimming were read from the DNA. The repertoire holds about 370,000 clones, with around 89% as singletons. The CDR3 runs to 14 residues. The germline V gene encodes CDR1 SGHAT and CDR2 FQNNGV. V was clipped by 0 bases and J by 3 bases, with 6 bases between them.

The chain carries TRBV11-2 and TRBJ1-5, with D uncertain. The sequence was collected from a woman aged 25-40 years with COVID-19, enrolled during active disease. The sample was peripheral blood. The CDR3 protein is CASSLERDNQPQHF. CDR3 nucleotides: TGTGCCAGCAGCTTAGAACGGGACAATCAGCCCCAGCATTTT.